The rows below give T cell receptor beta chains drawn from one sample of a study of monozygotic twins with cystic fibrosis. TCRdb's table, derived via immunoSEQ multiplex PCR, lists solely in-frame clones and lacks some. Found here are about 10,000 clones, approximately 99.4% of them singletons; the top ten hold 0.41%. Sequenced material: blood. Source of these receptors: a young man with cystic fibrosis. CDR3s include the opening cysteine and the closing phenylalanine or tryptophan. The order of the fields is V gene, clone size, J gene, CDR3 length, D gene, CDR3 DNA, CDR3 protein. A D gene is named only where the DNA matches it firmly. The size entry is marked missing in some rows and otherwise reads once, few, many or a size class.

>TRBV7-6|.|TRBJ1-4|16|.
TGTGCCAGCAGCTTAGTGTCGGGAGGCGGAGGAGAAAAACTGTTTTTT
CASSLVSGGGGEKLFF
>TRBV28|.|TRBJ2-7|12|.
TGTGCCAGCTTCCGGGACACCCACGAGCAGTACTTC
CASFRDTHEQYF
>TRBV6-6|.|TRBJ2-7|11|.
TGTGCCTGCAGGACGGAATACGAGCAGTACTTC
CACRTEYEQYF
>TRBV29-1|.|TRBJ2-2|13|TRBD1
TGCAGCGTTGTTACAGGGGGCACCGGGGAGCTGTTTTTT
CSVVTGGTGELFF
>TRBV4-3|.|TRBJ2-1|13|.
TGCGCCAGCAGCCAAGACAGGAGGGATGAGCAGTTCTTC
CASSQDRRDEQFF
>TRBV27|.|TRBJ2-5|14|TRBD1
TGTGCCAGCAGTTCGGACAGGGGTTCGGAGACCCAGTACTTC
CASSSDRGSETQYF
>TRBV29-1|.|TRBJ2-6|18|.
TGCAGCGTTGAAGACTCCCAGGGAAGGAGTTCTGGGGCCAACGTCCTGACTTTC
CSVEDSQGRSSGANVLTF
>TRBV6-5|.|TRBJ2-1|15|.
TGTGCCAGCAGTTACCTCTTCGGGAGTGTCAATGAGCAGTTCTTC
CASSYLFGSVNEQFF
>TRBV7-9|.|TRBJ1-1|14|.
TGTGCCAGCAGCTTTGGGGCCATGAACACTGAAGCTTTCTTT
CASSFGAMNTEAFF
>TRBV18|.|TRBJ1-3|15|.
TGTGCCAGCTCACCAAAAGCGTCATTTGGAAACACCATATATTTT
CASSPKASFGNTIYF
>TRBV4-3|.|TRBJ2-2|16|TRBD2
TGCGCCAGCAGCCCCGCGGGGGGGGGCCTTCCCGGGGAGCTGTTTTTT
CASSPAGGGLPGELFF
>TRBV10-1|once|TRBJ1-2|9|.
TGCCCGGGGGGGTACGGCTACACCTTC
CPGGYGYTF
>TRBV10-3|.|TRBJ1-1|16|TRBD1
TGTGCCATCAGTGGAACGGTCGACAGGGGGATCACTGAAGCTTTCTTT
CAISGTVDRGITEAFF
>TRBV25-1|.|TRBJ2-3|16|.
TGTGCCAGCAGTGAGTACGGCAACGTAGTGGGAGATACGCAGTATTTT
CASSEYGNVVGDTQYF
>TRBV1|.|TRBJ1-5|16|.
TGCACCAGCAGCCATACACAAATTGCGGGCAATCAGCCCCAGCATTTT
CTSSHTQIAGNQPQHF
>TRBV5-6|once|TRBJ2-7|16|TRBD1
TGTGCCAGCAGCTTGTGGAAAGGACAGGTCTATTACGAGCAGTACTTC
CASSLWKGQVYYEQYF
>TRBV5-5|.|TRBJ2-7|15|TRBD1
TGTGCCAGCAGCCCAACCGGGACAGGGGTCTACGAGCAGTACTTC
CASSPTGTGVYEQYF
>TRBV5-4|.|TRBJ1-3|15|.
TGTGCCAGCAGCTTCTTTGAGAGAGTGGAAAACACCATATATTTT
CASSFFERVENTIYF
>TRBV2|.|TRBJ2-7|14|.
TGTGCCAGCAGTGAAGGAGGGGCCGCCTACGAGCAGTACTTC
CASSEGGAAYEQYF
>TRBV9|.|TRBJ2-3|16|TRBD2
TGTGCCAGCAGCATAAGGACTAGCGGGAGGGGAGATACGCAGTATTTT
CASSIRTSGRGDTQYF
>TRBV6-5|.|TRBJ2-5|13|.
TGTGCCAGCAGATTCGGGCCCCGAGAGACCCAGTACTTC
CASRFGPRETQYF
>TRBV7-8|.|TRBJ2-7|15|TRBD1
TGTGCCAGCAGCAGCGGGACAGGGGCCCTCTACGAGCAGTACTTC
CASSSGTGALYEQYF
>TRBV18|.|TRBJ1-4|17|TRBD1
TGTGCCAGCTCACCACTGACGTCCGGGACAGGGTATGAAAAACTGTTTTTT
CASSPLTSGTGYEKLFF
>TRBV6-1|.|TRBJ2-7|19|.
TGTGCCAGCAGTGAATCACACGAAACTTGGACGAAACGGGGCTACGAGCAGTACTTC
CASSESHETWTKRGYEQYF
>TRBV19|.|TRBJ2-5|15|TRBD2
TGTGCCAGTTGCGGACTAGCGGGAGGCCAAGAGACCCAGTACTTC
CASCGLAGGQETQYF
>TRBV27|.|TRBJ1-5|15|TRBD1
TGTGCCAGCAGTTTATCGCAGACAGGGGATCAGCCCCAGCATTTT
CASSLSQTGDQPQHF
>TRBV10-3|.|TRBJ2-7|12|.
TGTGCCATCAGTGTGTTAGACGACGAGCAGTACTTC
CAISVLDDEQYF
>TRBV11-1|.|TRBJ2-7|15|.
TGTGCCAGCAGCTTAGCGCCCGAGGGGATGGAAGAGCAGTACTTC
CASSLAPEGMEEQYF
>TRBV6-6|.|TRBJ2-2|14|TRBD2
TGTGCCAGCAGGGCGGGAGGGGACACCGGGGAGCTGTTTTTT
CASRAGGDTGELFF
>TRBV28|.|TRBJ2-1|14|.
TGTGCCAGCAGCCCCGGGACAAATTACAATGAGCAGTTCTTC
CASSPGTNYNEQFF
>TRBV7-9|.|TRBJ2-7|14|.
TGTGCCAGCAGCTTAGAGACGGCCCCCTACGAGCAGTACTTC
CASSLETAPYEQYF
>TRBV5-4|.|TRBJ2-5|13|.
TGTGCCAGCAGCTTCCAGAGGGTTGAGACCCAGTACTTC
CASSFQRVETQYF
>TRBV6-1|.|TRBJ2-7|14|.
TGTGCCAGCAGCCATACTAGTTCCCCCCTCGAGCAGTACTTC
CASSHTSSPLEQYF
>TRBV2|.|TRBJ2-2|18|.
TGTGCCAGCAGTGTATTGGAGGTTGGGATAACGAACACCGGGGAGCTGTTTTTT
CASSVLEVGITNTGELFF
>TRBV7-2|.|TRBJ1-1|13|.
TGTGCCAGCAGCACAAAAACCAACACTGAAGCTTTCTTT
CASSTKTNTEAFF
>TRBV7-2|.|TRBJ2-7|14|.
.
CASSFGPGSYEQYF
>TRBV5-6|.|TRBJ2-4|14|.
TGTGCCAGCAGCGTGGGGCCAGCCAAAAACATTCAGTACTTC
CASSVGPAKNIQYF
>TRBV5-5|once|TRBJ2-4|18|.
TGTGCCAGCAGCTTGGAAGAAGCGGGACAGGCTGGCAAAAACATTCAGTACTTC
CASSLEEAGQAGKNIQYF
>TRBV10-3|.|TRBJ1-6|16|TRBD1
TGTGCCATCAGTGAGTCGTCAGGGGGCCGGAATTCACCCCTCCACTTT
CAISESSGGRNSPLHF
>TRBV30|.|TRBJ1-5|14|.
TGTGCCTGGACAGGGGCCAGCTTGGGCCAGCCCCAGCATTTT
CAWTGASLGQPQHF
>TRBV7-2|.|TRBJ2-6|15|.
TGTGCCAGCAGCTTAGTTGGCTCTGGGGCCAACGTCCTGACTTTC
CASSLVGSGANVLTF
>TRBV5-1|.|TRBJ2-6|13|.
TGCGCCAGCAAGGACTCTGGGGCCAACGTCCTGACTTTC
CASKDSGANVLTF
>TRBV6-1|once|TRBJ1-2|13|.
TGTGCCAGCAGACACAGGGTCGGCTATGGCTACACCTTC
CASRHRVGYGYTF
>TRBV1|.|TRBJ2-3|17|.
TGCACCAGCAGCCAAGTTGTCCCAGCGGGGGCCACAGATACGCAGTATTTT
CTSSQVVPAGATDTQYF
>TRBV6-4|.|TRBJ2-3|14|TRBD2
TGTGCCAGTGGAGAGGGAGGGGGCACAGATACGCAGTATTTT
CASGEGGGTDTQYF
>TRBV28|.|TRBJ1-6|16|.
TGTGCCAGCAGTATCCTCAAGGGGCAGGGGAATTCACCCCTCCACTTT
CASSILKGQGNSPLHF
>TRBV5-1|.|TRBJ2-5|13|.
TGCGCCAGCAGTACGGGAGCTTGGGAGACCCAGTACTTC
CASSTGAWETQYF
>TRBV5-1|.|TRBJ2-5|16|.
TGCGCCAGCAGCTCTTCGACACGGCAAATTGGGGAGACCCAGTACTTC
CASSSSTRQIGETQYF
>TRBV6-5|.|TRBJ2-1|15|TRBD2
TGTGCCAGCAGGAGAACAGGACTAGCGGGAGGTGAGCAGTTCTTC
CASRRTGLAGGEQFF
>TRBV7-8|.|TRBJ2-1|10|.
TGTGCCAGCGGAAGGGATGAGCAGTTCTTC
CASGRDEQFF
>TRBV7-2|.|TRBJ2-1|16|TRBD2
TGTGCCAGCAGCTTAGTTAGGCTAGCGGTCTACAATGAGCAGTTCTTC
CASSLVRLAVYNEQFF
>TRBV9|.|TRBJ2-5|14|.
TGTGCCAGCAGCGTAAACTCAGTCCAAGAGACCCAGTACTTC
CASSVNSVQETQYF
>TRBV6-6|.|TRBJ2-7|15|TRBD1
TGTGCCAGCAGTTACGCCGGGACAGCGTCCTACGAGCAGTACTTC
CASSYAGTASYEQYF
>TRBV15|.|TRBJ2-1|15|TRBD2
TGTGCCACCAGCAGAGGGGCGGGAGCCGACAATGAGCAGTTCTTC
CATSRGAGADNEQFF